The next 26 T cell receptor beta chains were all read from a single sample in a study of T cell responses to AZD1222 COVID-19 vaccine. Clones were sequenced by immunoSEQ multiplex PCR, and TCRdb holds only the in-frame ones, with some missing. The sample includes 56,000 or so clones, approximately 85% of them seen just once. The input for sequencing was peripheral blood, taken on day 0 of AZD1222 vaccination. These receptors came from an adult in good health.

This chain connects TRBV27 to TRBJ1-6; a possible D gene is TRBD1 (6 bases). Trimming left V 3 bases short and J 1 base short, with 10 bases between. The CDR3 is 16 amino acids. Germline lookup yields CDR1 MNHEY and CDR2 SMNVEV (reference sequence). CDR3 bases: TGTGCCAGCAGTTTTGGGGGGCGGTCCTATAATTCACCCCTCCACTTT. This encodes CASSFGGRSYNSPLHF.

The CDR3 is CASSLDSQPSTDTQYF. CDR3 DNA: TGTGCCAGCAGCTTAGACTCACAGCCATCCACAGATACGCAGTATTTT. This chain connects TRBV11-1 to TRBJ2-3; D gene unclear. The CDR3 consists of 16 residues. Deletions cut 1 base from V and 2 bases from J, with 13 bases between. The germline gives CDR1 SGHAT, CDR2 FQDESV (reference sequence).

This clone was counted a few times. The chain uses TRBV7-9 and TRBJ1-1; the match to TRBD1 covers 7 bases. The junction had 9 bases not matched to a gene; V was cut back by 2 bases and J by 0 bases. The CDR3 runs to 17 residues. Germline loops: CDR1 SEHNR, CDR2 FQNEAQ (reference sequence). CDR3 amino acids: CASSLPMTGLMNTEAFF. DNA of the CDR3: TGTGCCAGCAGCTTACCTATGACAGGGCTTATGAACACTGAAGCTTTCTTT.

The rearrangement joins TRBV4-1 to TRBJ2-7; unclear D gene. Germline assignment: CDR1 MGHRA and CDR2 YSYEKL. Between the trimmed V and J ends, which lost 1 base and 0 bases, there was a span of 22 bases. The CDR3 has 19 residues. Here the CDR3 reads CASSQVIPINRRISYEQYF. CDR3 coding DNA: TGCGCCAGCAGCCAAGTCATTCCCATAAACAGAAGAATCTCCTACGAGCAGTACTTC.

This clone was detected only a few times. The rearrangement links TRBV4-1 to TRBJ2-2; D is perhaps TRBD2 (6 bases). The V end was cut by 0 bases, the J end by 7 bases, with 21 bases between. Germline CDR1 and CDR2: MGHRA and YSYEKL. There are 18 residues in the CDR3. The CDR3 nucleotides read TGCGCCAGCAGCCAAGATGCCCCATCTGGCGGGGTTAACGGGGAGCTGTTTTTT. This codes for CASSQDAPSGGVNGELFF.

The chain uses TRBV27 and TRBJ2-3; maybe TRBD1 (5 bases). The CDR3 has 18 residues. V lost 6 bases and J lost 3, with 25 bases in between. Per the germline V gene, CDR1 is MNHEY and CDR2 is SMNVEV (reference sequence). As DNA, the CDR3 is TGTGCCAGCAGCCGATCTCTAGTCCAGGGCAATCCTACAGATACGCAGTATTTT. It encodes CASSRSLVQGNPTDTQYF.

This chain links TRBV30 with TRBJ1-2; D is undetermined. CDR1 GTSNPN and CDR2 SVGIG come from the germline V gene (reference sequence). This CDR3 contains 12 residues. V lost 5 bases and J lost 7, with 14 bases in between. The CDR3 protein is CAWGQSLGGYTF. The CDR3 nucleotides read TGTGCCTGGGGGCAGTCTTTGGGTGGCTACACCTTC. Looking up the rest from reference TRBV30 and TRBJ1-2 gives the full variable domain: SQTIHQWPATLVQPVGSPLSLECTVEGTSNPNLYWYRQAAGRGLQLLFYSVGIGQISSEVPQNLSASRPQDRQFILSSKKLLLSDSGFYLCAWGQSLGGYTFGSGTRLTVV.

V gene TRBV9 combines with J gene TRBJ2-1; D possibly matches TRBD1 or TRBD2 (6 bases each). CDR1 and CDR2 from the germline V gene are SGDLS and YYNGEE. V lost 0 bases, J lost 3 bases, and 16 bases lay in between. The CDR3 is made up of 17 amino acids. The CDR3 nucleotides are TGTGCCAGCAGCGTAGTTTCGGGGGACAAGCTCTACAATGAGCAGTTCTTC. This translates into CASSVVSGDKLYNEQFF.

The J gene is TRBJ1-1, the V gene TRBV5-1; 10 bases are a match to TRBD1. The CDR3 contains 17 residues. The J segment lost 12 bases and the V segment lost 2 bases, leaving 19 bases of the junction unmatched. Germline CDR1 is SGHRS and CDR2 is YFSETQ. CDR3 in amino acids: CASSLADLGTGEPMSFF. The CDR3 DNA sequence: TGCGCCAGCAGCTTAGCGGACCTCGGGACAGGGGAGCCCATGTCTTTCTTT.

This clone appeared a single time. The rearrangement links TRBV6-5 to TRBJ1-2; no firm D call. Germline V lookup: CDR1 MNHEY, CDR2 SVGAGI. The ends were cut back, 4 bases at V and 8 bases at J, with 14 bases in the middle. The length of the CDR3 is 13 residues. The CDR3 nucleotides are TGTGCCAGCAGTTCCCATTTCCTGGGCGGCTACACCTTC. Encoded protein: CASSSHFLGGYTF.

This clone was seen once. The V call is TRBV5-6, the J call TRBJ1-5, with TRBD1 matching 9 bases. This CDR3 comprises 15 residues. Germline V gene lookup returns CDR1 SGHDT and CDR2 YYEEEE. V lost 4 bases to trimming and J lost 4 bases; unmatched junction nucleotides: 6. The CDR3 DNA reads TGTGCCAGCAGCCATGGACAGGGGATGAATCAGCCCCAGCATTTT. Its translation: CASSHGQGMNQPQHF.

V is TRBV27 and J is TRBJ2-7, with TRBD1 matching over 8 bases. Per the germline V gene, CDR1 is MNHEY and CDR2 is SMNVEV (reference sequence). Losses at the gene ends were 8 bases for V and 0 bases for J; bases not matched to a gene: 6. The CDR3 loop spans 14 amino acids. CDR3 nucleotide sequence: TGTGCCAGCGGGTTGGACAGGGACTCCTACGAGCAGTACTTC. This translates into CASGLDRDSYEQYF.

V gene TRBV9 combines with J gene TRBJ1-2; D might be TRBD1 (5 bases). CDR3 length: 13 residues. Germline lookup yields CDR1 SGDLS and CDR2 YYNGEE. The V end was cut by 2 bases, the J end by 4 bases, with 9 bases between. The CDR3 region has the DNA TGTGCCAGCAGCGTGGGGGGAGCCTATGGCTACACCTTC. The encoded protein is CASSVGGAYGYTF. Filled out from reference TRBV9 and TRBJ1-2, the complete variable domain reads DSGVTQTPKHLITATGQRVTLRCSPRSGDLSVYWYQQSLDQGLQFLIQYYNGEERAKGNILERFSAQQFPDLHSELNLSSLELGDSALYFCASSVGGAYGYTFGSGTRLTVV.

By proportion, this clone is medium-sized (0.01 to 0.1%). This chain connects TRBV20-1 to TRBJ1-5; D unresolved. Trimming removed 3 bases from V and 3 bases from J, with 12 bases in between. This CDR3 comprises 14 residues. CDR1 and CDR2 (germline): DFQATT, SNEGSKA (reference sequence). The CDR3 DNA is TGCAGTGCTAGTCCCGCCAGTCCCAATCAGCCCCAGCATTTT. Protein: CSASPASPNQPQHF.

V is TRBV30 and J is TRBJ2-7, with 10 positions matching TRBD1. Losses at the gene ends were 0 bases for V and 1 base for J; bases not matched to a gene: 3. The CDR3 has 15 residues. Germline V gene sequence: CDR1 GTSNPN, CDR2 SVGIG (reference sequence). The chain's CDR3 is CAWSVGTGASYEQYF. The DNA for the CDR3 is TGTGCCTGGAGTGTTGGGACAGGGGCTTCCTACGAGCAGTACTTC.

In this sample, this clone turned up a few times. V gene TRBV7-3 combines with J gene TRBJ2-3; 11 bases are a match to TRBD2. V dropped 4 bases and J dropped 5; count of bases not matched to a gene: 2. The CDR3 has 14 residues. Germline V gene lookup returns CDR1 SGHTA and CDR2 FQGTGA. CDR3 sequence: CASSSGLAGDTQYF. CDR3 sequence (DNA): TGTGCCAGCAGCTCAGGACTAGCGGGAGATACGCAGTATTTT.

The rearrangement joins TRBV4-1 to TRBJ2-7; D gene ambiguous. V lost 6 bases and J 1 base, leaving 16 bases between the germline ends. The CDR3 totals 15 residues. Germline CDR1 MGHRA, CDR2 YSYEKL. Written as DNA, the CDR3 is TGCGCCAGCAGTCTACTATTGAGGAATTCCTACGAGCAGTACTTC. Protein sequence: CASSLLLRNSYEQYF.

This clone has just a few counts. The gene calls are TRBV28 and TRBJ2-3; the D gene is possibly TRBD1 (6 bases). V dropped 4 bases and J dropped 2 bases, with 13 bases sitting between them. The CDR3 sequence is 15 residues long. Germline V gives CDR1 MDHEN, CDR2 SYDVKM. The chain's CDR3 is CASSSADRLTDTQYF. The DNA for the CDR3 is TGTGCCAGCAGTTCAGCGGACAGACTCACAGATACGCAGTATTTT. Drawing the rest from reference TRBV28 and TRBJ2-3, the complete variable domain is DVKVTQSSRYLVKRTGEKVFLECVQDMDHENMFWYRQDPGLGLRLIYFSYDVKMKEKGDIPEGYSVSREKKERFSLILESASTNQTSMYLCASSSADRLTDTQYFGPGTRLTVL.

J is TRBJ2-1 and V is TRBV5-4, with 8 bases matching TRBD2. V was clipped by 2 bases and J by 2 bases; unmatched bases: 3. Per germline, CDR1 SGHNT and CDR2 YYREEE (reference sequence). CDR3 size: 15 residues. CDR3 sequence reads: CASSFLRGAYNEQFF. DNA for the CDR3: TGTGCCAGCAGCTTTTTGCGGGGGGCCTACAATGAGCAGTTCTTC. Full variable domain (rest looked up from reference TRBV5-4 and TRBJ2-1): ETGVTQSPTHLIKTRGQQVTLRCSSQSGHNTVSWYQQALGQGPQFIFQYYREEENGRGNFPPRFSGLQFPNYSSELNVNALELDDSALYLCASSFLRGAYNEQFFGPGTRLTVL.

J is TRBJ1-3 and V is TRBV24-1, with a tentative D call TRBD1 (6 bases). Germline V gene lookup returns CDR1 KGHDR and CDR2 SFDVKD. V was pared by 7 bases and J by 0 bases, with 9 bases between. CDR3 length: 14 amino acids. CDR3: CATRDSRSGNTIYF. CDR3 bases: TGTGCCACCAGGGACAGCCGCTCTGGAAACACCATATATTTT.

J is TRBJ2-3 and V is TRBV7-2; 8 bases line up with TRBD1. CDR3 length: 14 residues. The V gene end was trimmed by 5 bases and the J gene end by 10 bases; junction bases not matched to a gene: 11. Looked up from germline, CDR1 is SGHTA and CDR2 is FQGNSA. CDR3 in DNA: TGTGCCAGCAGCAAGGACAGGGTGCAGTCTCCGCAGTATTTT. Its translation is CASSKDRVQSPQYF.

For the CDR3, the DNA is TGTGCCAGCATAGAGGGCGGGGACCGGAGGGAGGTGTTTTTT. This codes for CASIEGGDRREVFF. V is TRBV28 and J is TRBJ1-4; D possibly corresponds to TRBD1 (5 bases). This CDR3 has 14 residues. Germline V CDR1 and CDR2: MDHEN, SYDVKM. The V end was cut by 7 bases, the J end by 15 bases, with 24 bases between. Looking up the rest from reference TRBV28 and TRBJ1-4 gives the full variable domain: DVKVTQSSRYLVKRTGEKVFLECVQDMDHENMFWYRQDPGLGLRLIYFSYDVKMKEKGDIPEGYSVSREKKERFSLILESASTNQTSMYLCASIEGGDRREVFFGSGTQLSVL.

This clone appeared once. The chain has TRBV12-3 or TRBV12-4 and TRBJ2-3, with D possibly matching TRBD2 (7 bases). V dropped 6 bases and J dropped 4 bases, with 11 bases sitting between them. CDR3 length: 13 amino acids. This CDR3 reads CASRQGGADTQYF. The CDR3 nucleotides read TGTGCCAGCAGACAGGGAGGGGCAGATACGCAGTATTTT.

V gene TRBV7-9 combines with J gene TRBJ2-7, with 7 bases that match TRBD1. Germline CDR1 reads SEHNR; CDR2 reads FQNEAQ (reference sequence). The J segment lost 4 bases and the V segment lost 1 base, leaving 10 bases of the junction unmatched. The CDR3 totals 16 residues. The CDR3 loop is CASSLVMWGTDYEQYF. The CDR3 DNA sequence: TGTGCCAGCAGCTTAGTGATGTGGGGGACAGATTACGAGCAGTACTTC.

V and J are TRBV11-1 and TRBJ2-3; a possible D gene is TRBD1 (5 bases). The CDR3 consists of 14 residues. Trimming pared 2 bases from V and 3 bases from J, leaving 9 bases between. The germline CDR1 and CDR2 sequences are SGHAT and FQDESV (reference sequence). The CDR3 is CASSLLQGTDTQYF. The CDR3 DNA sequence: TGTGCCAGCAGCTTACTGCAGGGAACAGATACGCAGTATTTT.

The V and J genes are TRBV10-3 and TRBJ2-1; D gene unclear. V lost 6 bases to trimming and J lost 2 bases, with 8 bases between them. CDR3 length: 13 residues. From germline, CDR1 is ENHRY and CDR2 SYGVKD. The CDR3: CAISRSTYNEQFF. In DNA form, the CDR3 reads TGTGCCATCAGCAGATCGACCTACAATGAGCAGTTCTTC.